What follows are 12 T cell receptor beta chains derived from one specimen sequenced in a study of T-cell memory formation after mild COVID-19. TCRdb independently ran MiXCR on the 5' RACE reads; one entry per CDR3 protein. The data show roughly 40,000 distinct CDR3 sequences, with 7.3% seen just once and approximately 1.5% held by the top ten. Sequenced material: PBMCs or a T cell subset sorted from them (not recorded which). These receptors all come from a man between 18 and 35 years old who had mild COVID-19 (a few samples of this study predate the infection). Cell type and time point are not known.

There are a few counts of this clonotype. The rearrangement joins TRBV5-5 to TRBJ2-5, with D perhaps TRBD2 (6 bases). Germline loops: CDR1 SGHKS, CDR2 YYEKEE (reference sequence). CDR3 length equals 16 residues. Trimming removed 0 bases from V and 1 base from J, with 13 bases in between. CDR3 protein: CASSLEGGAAQETQYF. The CDR3 DNA reads TGTGCCAGCAGCTTGGAGGGCGGGGCGGCCCAAGAGACCCAGTACTTC.

This clonotype has only a few counts. This rearrangement joins TRBV29-1 to TRBJ1-5, with a tentative D call TRBD1 (6 bases). The ends were cut back, 7 bases at V and 5 bases at J, with 12 bases in the middle. The CDR3 is made up of 12 amino acids. Germline lookup yields CDR1 SQVTM and CDR2 ANQGSEA. CDR3 region: CSAQGKDQPQHF. The CDR3 nucleotides read TGCAGCGCTCAGGGGAAGGATCAGCCCCAGCATTTT.

This clonotype was counted ten times or more. The J gene is TRBJ2-7, the V gene TRBV7-9; D may match TRBD1 or TRBD2 (5 bases each). Trimming shortened V by 4 bases and J by 7 bases, and 14 bases separated the two germline ends. The CDR3 loop spans 13 amino acids. Germline CDR1 and CDR2: SEHNR and FQNEAQ (reference sequence). The CDR3 sequence is CASSSGRSLEQYF. The CDR3 DNA sequence: TGTGCCAGCAGCTCGGGACGGAGCCTTGAGCAGTACTTC.

This clonotype was seen a handful of times. The chain combines TRBV20-1 with TRBJ2-2; unclear D gene. The CDR3 is 13 amino acids. Trimming took off 6 bases at V and 0 bases at J, with 8 bases between the two ends. The germline V gene encodes CDR1 DFQATT and CDR2 SNEGSKA (reference sequence). The CDR3 loop reads CSALASNTGELFF. For the CDR3, the DNA is TGCAGTGCCTTGGCCTCGAACACCGGGGAGCTGTTTTTT.

This clonotype has ten or more counts. The chain couples TRBV7-2 to TRBJ1-2; tentatively, D is TRBD1 (6 bases). CDR3 length equals 13 residues. V was shortened by 0 bases and J by 4 bases, with 6 bases between the two germline ends. Germline-derived CDR1 and CDR2 are SGHTA and FQGNSA. The CDR3 loop reads CASSLAGGYGYTF. In DNA, the CDR3 is TGTGCCAGCAGCTTAGCAGGGGGCTATGGCTACACCTTC.

This clonotype was observed a few times. The chain couples TRBV5-6 to TRBJ1-1; no definite D call. The CDR3 spans 14 residues. Germline CDR1 is SGHDT and CDR2 is YYEEEE. The V gene lost 1 base and the J gene lost 4 bases, with 11 bases spanning the gap. The CDR3 protein is CASSLYARTTEAFF. DNA for the CDR3: TGTGCCAGCAGCTTGTACGCCAGGACCACTGAAGCTTTCTTT.

There are a few counts of this clonotype. The rearrangement links TRBV20-1 to TRBJ2-5; D is unresolved. Trimming removed 1 base from V and 4 bases from J, with 7 bases in between. The CDR3 is made up of 12 amino acids. In germline, CDR1 is DFQATT, CDR2 SNEGSKA (reference sequence). The CDR3 here is CSARGLGETQYF. CDR3 bases: TGCAGTGCTAGAGGGTTGGGAGAGACCCAGTACTTC.

The V gene is TRBV20-1, the J gene TRBJ2-6; D is uncertain. Trimming removed 5 bases from V and 1 base from J, with 6 bases in between. This CDR3 has 13 amino acids. From germline, CDR1 is DFQATT and CDR2 SNEGSKA (reference sequence). This CDR3 reads CSAHSSGANVLTF. CDR3 nucleotides: TGCAGTGCTCACAGTTCTGGGGCCAACGTCCTGACTTTC.

The sample holds many counts of this clonotype. The V gene is TRBV7-2, the J gene TRBJ1-6; D might be TRBD1 (5 bases). The V gene lost 2 bases and the J gene lost 10 bases, with 12 bases spanning the gap. Germline CDR1 SGHTA, CDR2 FQGNSA. The CDR3 sequence is 14 residues long. The CDR3 nucleotides read TGTGCCAGCAGCTTATTCCCCAGGGACTCACCCCTCCACTTT. Residues: CASSLFPRDSPLHF.

There are a few counts of this clonotype. The V gene is TRBV5-1, the J gene TRBJ1-1; TRBD1 matches at 7 bases. The CDR3 is made up of 14 amino acids. CDR1 is SGHRS and CDR2 is YFSETQ in the germline V gene. V shed 4 bases and J 6 bases; nucleotides not matched to a gene: 9. The CDR3, as DNA: TGCGCCAGCAGCCAGGGGACAGTTTCCCCTGAAGCTTTCTTT. Translating it yields CASSQGTVSPEAFF.

In its sample, this clonotype was seen many times. The genes are TRBV6-6 and TRBJ2-5; D is possibly TRBD2 (6 bases). This CDR3 contains 14 residues. V was pared by 2 bases and J by 5 bases, with 12 bases between. Per the germline V gene, CDR1 is MNHNY and CDR2 is SVGAGI (reference sequence). CDR3 sequence (DNA): TGTGCCAGCAGTTACGGCGGGGTCGGGGAGACCCAGTACTTC. Its protein is CASSYGGVGETQYF.

This clonotype was seen a handful of times. The V gene is TRBV7-2, the J gene TRBJ1-5; 9 positions match TRBD1. The ends lost 5 bases at V and 6 bases at J; junction bases unmatched: 5. The CDR3 has 14 residues. Per germline, CDR1 SGHTA and CDR2 FQGNSA. Here the CDR3 reads CASSTGQGTQPQHF. CDR3 bases: TGTGCCAGCAGCACTGGACAGGGGACTCAGCCCCAGCATTTT.